The next 6 T cell receptor beta chains were all read from a single sample in a study of breast tumors, draining lymph nodes, adjacent tissues. The lymph nodes were axillary draining lymph nodes from breast cancer patients. TCRdb re-called the multiplex PCR reads with MiXCR, one entry per CDR3 protein. This sample carries 290,000 or so distinct CDR3 sequences, under 35% of them seen once, and the ten largest clones take around 1%. Sequences were obtained from axillary lymph node tissue. The receptors originated from a female donor with breast cancer. Some clones in this sample may be carry-over from other donors' samples.

This clonotype was seen repeatedly, ten times or more. The chain carries TRBV5-8 and TRBJ1-2; TRBD1 might be the D (5 bases). Trimming left V 3 bases short and J 8 bases short, with 17 bases between. Germline CDR1 and CDR2: SGHTS and YDEGEE. The CDR3 contains 14 residues. Here the CDR3 reads CASSSGQGSEGYTF. The CDR3 DNA follows: TGTGCCAGCAGCTCGGGGCAGGGCTCTGAGGGCTACACCTTC.

This clonotype turned up a few times. The J gene is TRBJ2-2, the V gene TRBV24-1, with unresolved D. The CDR3 has 8 residues. Germline assignment: CDR1 KGHDR and CDR2 SFDVKD. The V end lost 9 bases, the J end lost 8 bases, and 0 bases lay between the germline ends. The CDR3 loop reads CATGELFF. CDR3 DNA sequence: TGTGCCACCGGGGAGCTGTTTTTT.

This clonotype was detected a few times. This rearrangement joins TRBV12-3 or TRBV12-4 to TRBJ2-7; D is unresolved. With 4 bases removed from V and 2 bases from J, the gap between germline ends came to 15 bases. The CDR3 runs 15 residues. The CDR3 bases are TGTGCCAGCAGTTACCTCATCAGTGATCCCTACGAGCAGTACTTC. Translating gives CASSYLISDPYEQYF.

Concerning this clonotype: A much more abundant neighbour one base away suggests this may be a read error. No DNA is shown, since the ends of the CDR3 on it are uncertain; the CDR3 is the one TCRdb lists. The rearrangement links TRBV9 to TRBJ2-7; the table's D call TRBD1 went unverified against the DNA. The CDR3 sequence runs 14 residues, both termini included. Germline CDR1 and CDR2: SGDLS and YYNGEE. CDR3 amino acids: CASSVGGGNYEQSF.

With regard to this clonotype: Germline is not matched at one junction end, which may reflect a read error. The rearrangement links TRBV10-1 to TRBJ2-1; 7 positions agree with TRBD2. This CDR3 has 15 amino acids. Germline lookup yields CDR1 WNHNN and CDR2 SYGVQD (reference sequence). As DNA, the CDR3 is TGTGCCAGCAGCCAAGATACCGGGAGGAGATTGGGGCAGTTCTTC. The encoded protein is CASSQDTGRRLGQFF.

There are many counts of this clonotype. V usage is TRBV5-1 and J usage is TRBJ2-2, with 8 bases matching TRBD2. V lost 4 bases to trimming and J lost 1 base; unmatched junction nucleotides: 3. This CDR3 has 15 residues. Germline lookup yields CDR1 SGHRS and CDR2 YFSETQ. The CDR3 protein is CASSLLAVNTGELFF. CDR3 sequence (DNA): TGCGCCAGCAGCCTACTAGCGGTGAACACCGGGGAGCTGTTTTTT.